This TCR beta chain is drawn from a study of PD-1 blockade in classical Hodgkin lymphoma. About this clone: Other DNA sequences within the sample encode an identical CDR3.

Assay used: immunoSEQ multiplex PCR; TCRdb lists only in-frame clones, some missing. The table has some 28,000 clones, 91% seen once. Time point reported: newly diagnosed, previously untreated cHL patient sample. The V end lost 2 bases, the J end lost 0 bases, and 6 bases lay between the germline ends. The CDR3 is made up of 14 amino acids. The germline V gene encodes CDR1 MNHEY and CDR2 SVGAGI. The specimen was peripheral blood mononuclear cells (PBMCs). V and J are TRBV6-5 and TRBJ2-3; D possibly corresponds to TRBD2 (6 bases). The sequence derives from a human donor with classical Hodgkin lymphoma. This CDR3 is CASSYRGSTDTQYF. The DNA of the CDR3 is TGTGCCAGCAGTTACCGGGGGAGCACAGATACGCAGTATTTT.